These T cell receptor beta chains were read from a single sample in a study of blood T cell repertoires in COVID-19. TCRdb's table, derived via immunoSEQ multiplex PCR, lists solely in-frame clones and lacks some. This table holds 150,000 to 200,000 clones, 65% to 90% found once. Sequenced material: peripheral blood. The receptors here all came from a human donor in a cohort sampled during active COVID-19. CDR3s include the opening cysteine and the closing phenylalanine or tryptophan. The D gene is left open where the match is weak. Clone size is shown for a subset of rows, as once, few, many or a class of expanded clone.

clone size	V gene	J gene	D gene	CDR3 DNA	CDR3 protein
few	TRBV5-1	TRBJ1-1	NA	TGCGCCAGCAGAGTACAGGAGAACACTGAAGCTTTCTTT	CASRVQENTEAFF
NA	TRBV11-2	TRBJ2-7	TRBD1	TGTGCCAGCAGCCTCGGGACAGGGGGCTCCTACGAGCAGTACTTC	CASSLGTGGSYEQYF
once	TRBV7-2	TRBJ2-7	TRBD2	TGTGCCAGCAGCGGGAGTAATAGAGCAGCGGGGGGGCCTAGAAACGAGCAGTACTTC	CASSGSNRAAGGPRNEQYF
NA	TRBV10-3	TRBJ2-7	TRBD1	TGTGCCATCAGTGACTTAGCAAGGGGGGACAGGGGCTACGAGCAGTACTTC	CAISDLARGDRGYEQYF
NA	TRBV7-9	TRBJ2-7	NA	TGTGCCAGCAGCCTACAGGGCGGCTCCTACGAGCAGTACTTC	CASSLQGGSYEQYF
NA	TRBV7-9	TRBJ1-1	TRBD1	TGTGCCAGCAGCCGACAGGGGTTTTCCACTGAAGCTTTCTTT	CASSRQGFSTEAFF
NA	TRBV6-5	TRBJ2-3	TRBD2	TGTGCCAGCCGGACTAGCGGGGGCGCAGATACGCAGTATTTT	CASRTSGGADTQYF
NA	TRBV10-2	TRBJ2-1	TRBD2	TGCGCCAGCAGCACCCCGGGACTAGCGCCGTATGAGCAGTTCTTC	CASSTPGLAPYEQFF
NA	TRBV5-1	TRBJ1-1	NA	TGCGCCAGCAGCCTGGCGGGGGTCACTGAAGCTTTCTTT	CASSLAGVTEAFF
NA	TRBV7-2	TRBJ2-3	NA	TGTGCCAGCACCCCCAGCGCATTCACAGATACGCAGTATTTT	CASTPSAFTDTQYF
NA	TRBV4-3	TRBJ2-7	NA	TGCGCCAGCAGCCAAGATATCCCAGGGGAGAGCTACGAGCAGTACTTC	CASSQDIPGESYEQYF
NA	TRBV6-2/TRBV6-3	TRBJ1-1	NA	TGTGCCAGCAGTCCCGGGGATTGGACTGAAGCTTTCTTT	CASSPGDWTEAFF
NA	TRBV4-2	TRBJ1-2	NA	TGTGCCAGCAGCCAAGAGGGGGCAGGGAAAAACTATGGCTACACCTTC	CASSQEGAGKNYGYTF
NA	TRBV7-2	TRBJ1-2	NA	TGTGCCAGCAGCTTAGGCACGGCTAACTATGGCTACACCTTC	CASSLGTANYGYTF
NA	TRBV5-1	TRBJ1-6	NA	TGCGCCAGCAGCTTGGATGGGCCCTATAATTCACCCCTCCACTTT	CASSLDGPYNSPLHF
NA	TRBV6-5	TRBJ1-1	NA	TGTGCCAGCAGTTCGGTAAACACTGAAGCTTTCTTT	CASSSVNTEAFF
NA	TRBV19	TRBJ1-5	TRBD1	TGTGCCAGTACCCGGACAGGGAGGGGTCAGCCCCAGCATTTT	CASTRTGRGQPQHF
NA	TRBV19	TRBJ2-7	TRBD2	TGTGCCAGTAGGAGACTAGCGGGAGCTTACGAGCAGTACTTC	CASRRLAGAYEQYF
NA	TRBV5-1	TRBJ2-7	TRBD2	TGCGCCAGCAGCCGTCCCGGGACTAGCGCGAGCTCCTACGAGCAGTACTTC	CASSRPGTSASSYEQYF
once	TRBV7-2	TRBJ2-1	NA	TGTGCCAGCAGCCCCCTCGGAGGTGATGAGCAGTTCTTC	CASSPLGGDEQFF
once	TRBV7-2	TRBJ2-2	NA	TGTGCCAGCAGCTTACCGCCGACAGTAGCGAACACCGGGGAGCTGTTTTTT	CASSLPPTVANTGELFF
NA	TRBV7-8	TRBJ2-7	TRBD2	TGTGCCAGCAGCTTAGGGAGCGGGGCCCTCTCCTACGAGCAGTACTTC	CASSLGSGALSYEQYF
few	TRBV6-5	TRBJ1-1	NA	TGTGCCAGCAGTTACCGGGGGTCTGGGGACACTGAAGCTTTCTTT	CASSYRGSGDTEAFF
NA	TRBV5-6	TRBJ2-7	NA	TGTGCCAGCAGCCTTGTTGGGGGCCAAGCCTACGAGCAGTACTTC	CASSLVGGQAYEQYF
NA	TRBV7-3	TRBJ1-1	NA	TGTGCCAGCAGCGGTAGGGCGGGGGCCACTGAAGCTTTCTTT	CASSGRAGATEAFF
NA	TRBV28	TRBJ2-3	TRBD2	TGTGCCAGCAGAGGCGGGAGGGCGGCAGATACGCAGTATTTT	CASRGGRAADTQYF
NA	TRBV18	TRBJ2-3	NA	TGTGCCAGCTCACCACAGCGGACCACAGATACGCAGTATTTT	CASSPQRTTDTQYF
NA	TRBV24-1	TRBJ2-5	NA	TGTGCCACCAGAAAATCAGGGGCTAGGGGAGAGACCCAGTACTTC	CATRKSGARGETQYF
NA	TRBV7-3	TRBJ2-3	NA	TGTGCCAGCAGCTTCCCGGGTAGCACAGATACGCAGTATTTT	CASSFPGSTDTQYF
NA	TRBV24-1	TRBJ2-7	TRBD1	TGTGCCACCAGTGATCCGAGACAGGGGGGGTACGAGCAGTACTTC	CATSDPRQGGYEQYF
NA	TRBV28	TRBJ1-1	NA	TGTGCCAGCAGTGCACAGGGATTGAACACTGAAGCTTTCTTT	CASSAQGLNTEAFF
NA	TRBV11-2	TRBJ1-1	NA	TGTGCCAGCAGCTTATTTAGAACAGTGAACACTGAAGCTTTCTTT	CASSLFRTVNTEAFF
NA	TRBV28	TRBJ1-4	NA	TGTGCCAGCAGTTTATCGGGGGGGTCGGGTGAAAAACTGTTTTTT	CASSLSGGSGEKLFF
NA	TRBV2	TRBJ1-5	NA	TGTGCCAGCAGGGGAGACCGGGGGGTTGGTCAGCCCCAGCATTTT	CASRGDRGVGQPQHF
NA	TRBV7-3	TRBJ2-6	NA	TGTGCCAGCAGCTTACAGGGATACTCTGGGGCCAACGTCCTGACTTTC	CASSLQGYSGANVLTF
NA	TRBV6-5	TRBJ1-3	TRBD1	TGTGCCAGCAGTTACGGGACAGAAGGAAACACCATATATTTT	CASSYGTEGNTIYF
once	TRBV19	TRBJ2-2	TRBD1	TGTGCCAGTAGTAACGGACAGGGTCCCGGGGAGCTGTTTTTT	CASSNGQGPGELFF
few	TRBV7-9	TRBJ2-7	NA	TGTGCCAGCAGCTTGAGCTCCTACGAGCAGTACTTC	CASSLSSYEQYF
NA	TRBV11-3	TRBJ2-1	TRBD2	TGTGCCAGCAGCGGGCGTGGGGCGGGAGGTAGAAATGAGCAGTTCTTC	CASSGRGAGGRNEQFF
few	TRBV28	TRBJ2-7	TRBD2	TGTGCCAGTGGGGGGGAGGCCCCCTACGAGCAGTACTTC	CASGGEAPYEQYF
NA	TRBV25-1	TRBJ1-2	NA	TGTGCCAGCAGTGACAGGGACTTATATGGCTACACCTTC	CASSDRDLYGYTF
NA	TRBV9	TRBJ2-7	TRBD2	TGTGCCAGCAGCGTAGAGAGCGGGAGTACCTACGAGCAGTACTTC	CASSVESGSTYEQYF
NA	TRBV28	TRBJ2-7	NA	TGTGCCAGCAGCTCCACAGGGATGGGGTCCACCTACGAGCAGTACTTC	CASSSTGMGSTYEQYF
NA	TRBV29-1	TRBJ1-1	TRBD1	TGCAGCGTCCTACAGGGGGCCACTGAAGCTTTCTTT	CSVLQGATEAFF